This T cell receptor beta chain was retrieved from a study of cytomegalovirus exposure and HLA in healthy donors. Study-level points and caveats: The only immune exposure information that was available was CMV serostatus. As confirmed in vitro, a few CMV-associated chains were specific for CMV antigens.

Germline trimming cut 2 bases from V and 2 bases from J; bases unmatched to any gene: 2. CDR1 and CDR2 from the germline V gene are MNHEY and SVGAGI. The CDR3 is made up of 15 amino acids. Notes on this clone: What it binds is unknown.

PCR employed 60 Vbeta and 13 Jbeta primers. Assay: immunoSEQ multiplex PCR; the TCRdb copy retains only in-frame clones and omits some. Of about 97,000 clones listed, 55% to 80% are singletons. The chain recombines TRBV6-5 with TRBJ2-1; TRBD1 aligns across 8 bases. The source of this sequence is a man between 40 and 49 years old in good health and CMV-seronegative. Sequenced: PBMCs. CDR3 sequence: CASSYQDRAYNEQFF. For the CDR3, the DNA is TGTGCCAGCAGTTACCAGGACAGGGCCTACAATGAGCAGTTCTTC.